A single sample is the source of the 27 T cell receptor beta chains below, sequenced in a study of T cell changes during pregnancy in multiple sclerosis. Generated by immunoSEQ multiplex PCR, the TCRdb table keeps only in-frame clones and is missing some. The sample has roughly 100,000 clones; roughly 92% are singletons. Source: peripheral blood, taken after pregnancy. These receptors were obtained from a female donor with multiple sclerosis, enrolled in a pregnancy study.

J is TRBJ2-7 and V is TRBV2; TRBD2 matches at 7 bases. Germline V gene lookup returns CDR1 SNHLY and CDR2 FYNNEI. Trimming removed 6 bases from V and 2 bases from J; junction bases left unmatched: 7. The CDR3 is made up of 14 amino acids. In DNA, the CDR3 is TGTGCCAGCAGGGTAAGCGGGAATCCCTACGAGCAGTACTTC. The encoded protein is CASRVSGNPYEQYF. Filled out from reference TRBV2 and TRBJ2-7, the complete variable domain reads EPEVTQTPSHQVTQMGQEVILRCVPISNHLYFYWYRQILGQKVEFLVSFYNNEISEKSEIFDDQFSVERPDGSNFTLKIRSTKLEDSAMYFCASRVSGNPYEQYFGPGTRLTVT.

This chain joins TRBV5-8 and TRBJ2-1, with 8 bases lining up with TRBD1. The CDR3 spans 12 residues. The J segment lost 7 bases and the V segment lost 4 bases, leaving 1 base of the junction unmatched. From germline, CDR1 is SGHTS and CDR2 YDEGEE. CDR3 DNA sequence: TGTGCCAGCAGCCGACAGGGGAATGAGCAGTTCTTC. It yields the protein CASSRQGNEQFF.

The chain carries TRBV21-1 and TRBJ2-1; the table's D call TRBD1 went unverified against the DNA. TRBV21-1 is labeled a pseudogene. The CDR3 has 16 amino acids. As DNA, the CDR3 is TGTGCCAGCAGGGCAGGGGACGGGGTCTCCTACAATGAGCAGTTCTTC. It yields the protein CASRAGDGVSYNEQFF.

This chain links TRBV6-4 with TRBJ2-3; 15 bases are a match to TRBD2. The CDR3 sequence is 17 residues long. V shed 2 bases and J 0 bases; nucleotides not matched to a gene: 0. The germline V gene has CDR1 MRHNA and CDR2 SNTAGT. Written as DNA, the CDR3 is TGTGCCAGCAGTGACGGGACTAGCGGGGGGAGCACAGATACGCAGTATTTT. Translation gives CASSDGTSGGSTDTQYF.

V gene TRBV27 combines with J gene TRBJ2-5, with D tentatively TRBD2 (5 bases). This CDR3 comprises 13 residues. Trimming cost V 2 bases and J 4 bases, with 8 bases left between them. Germline V gene lookup returns CDR1 MNHEY and CDR2 SMNVEV (reference sequence). The CDR3 DNA reads TGTGCCAGCAGTTTAAGGGAGCGAGAGACCCAGTACTTC. Residues: CASSLRERETQYF.

The J gene is TRBJ2-3, the V gene TRBV7-2, with 8 bases lining up with TRBD1. V was clipped by 4 bases and J by 2 bases; unmatched bases: 8. Germline V CDR1 and CDR2: SGHTA, FQGNSA. The CDR3 spans 16 residues. CDR3 nucleotide sequence: TGTGCCAGCAGCTGGGCTGTGGACAGGGTCACAGATACGCAGTATTTT. It encodes CASSWAVDRVTDTQYF.

As DNA, the CDR3 is TGTGCCAGCCGACTTTCAGGGCAGGGCTCTTTCACCTTC. This encodes CASRLSGQGSFTF. This chain connects TRBV27 to TRBJ1-2; TRBD1 is a possible D gene (5 bases). With 8 bases removed from V and 13 bases from J, the gap between germline ends came to 23 bases. Germline loops: CDR1 MNHEY, CDR2 SMNVEV (reference sequence). CDR3 size: 13 residues.

The rearrangement uses TRBV30 and TRBJ2-2, with 8 bases aligning to TRBD2. Trimming at V came to 7 bases and at J to 4 bases, leaving 8 bases not matched to a gene. CDR1 is GTSNPN, CDR2 SVGIG, per germline (reference sequence). CDR3 length: 14 residues. The CDR3 sequence: CAYRGGASTGELFF. The CDR3 DNA reads TGTGCCTACCGGGGGGGGGCCAGCACCGGGGAGCTGTTTTTT.

This sequence joins TRBV19 and TRBJ1-5, with D unresolved. V was clipped by 5 bases and J by 5 bases, with 13 bases between them. CDR1 and CDR2 from the germline V gene are LNHDA and SQIVND (reference sequence). The CDR3 has 14 amino acids. The CDR3 reads CASSSGGSDQPQHF. DNA of the CDR3: TGTGCCAGTAGTTCAGGAGGGTCTGATCAGCCCCAGCATTTT.

This clone was seen only a few times. V gene TRBV15 combines with J gene TRBJ1-1; 7 bases are a match to TRBD1. The CDR3 loop spans 16 amino acids. The V segment lost 1 base and the J segment 4 bases; nucleotides outside the gene matches: 9. Germline V gene sequence: CDR1 LNHNV, CDR2 YYDKDF (reference sequence). The CDR3: CATSRGETGIVTEAFF. The CDR3 DNA reads TGTGCCACCAGCAGAGGAGAGACAGGGATCGTCACTGAAGCTTTCTTT. The full variable domain, completed using reference TRBV15 and TRBJ1-1, is DAMVIQNPRYQVTQFGKPVTLSCSQTLNHNVMYWYQQKSSQAPKLLFHYYDKDFNNEADTPDNFQSRRPNTSFCFLDIRSPGLGDTAMYLCATSRGETGIVTEAFFGQGTRLTVV.

The J gene is TRBJ2-3, the V gene TRBV4-2, with 12 nucleotides matching TRBD2. Looked up from germline, CDR1 is LGHNA and CDR2 is YNFKEQ. The CDR3 is 19 amino acids. Trimming removed 1 base from V and 5 bases from J; junction bases left unmatched: 13. CDR3 residues: CASSQVAIGLAGSGDTQYF. The CDR3 DNA follows: TGTGCCAGCAGCCAAGTGGCAATCGGACTAGCGGGATCTGGAGATACGCAGTATTTT.

About this clone: The identical CDR3 is also encoded by other nucleotide sequences in the sample. The DNA of the CDR3 is TGTGCCAGCAGTGATCGGGGTAACTATGGCTACACCTTC. It codes for CASSDRGNYGYTF. The chain employs TRBV2 and TRBJ1-2, with D unresolved. This CDR3 has 13 residues. Trimming stripped 3 bases from V and 1 base from J, with 6 bases between. The germline gives CDR1 SNHLY, CDR2 FYNNEI. Full variable domain (remainder filled in from reference TRBV2 and TRBJ1-2): EPEVTQTPSHQVTQMGQEVILRCVPISNHLYFYWYRQILGQKVEFLVSFYNNEISEKSEIFDDQFSVERPDGSNFTLKIRSTKLEDSAMYFCASSDRGNYGYTFGSGTRLTVV.

The chain uses TRBV27 and TRBJ2-5; a possible D gene is TRBD2 (6 bases). Germline V gene data show CDR1 as MNHEY and CDR2 as SMNVEV (reference sequence). There are 14 residues in the CDR3. Trimming removed 2 bases from V and 7 bases from J, with 14 bases in between. The CDR3 sequence is CASSLEEGGGTQYF. DNA of the CDR3: TGTGCCAGCAGTTTAGAGGAGGGAGGTGGGACCCAGTACTTC.

The chain joins TRBV30 to TRBJ2-7; TRBD1 might be the D (5 bases). This CDR3 contains 15 residues. Trimming pared 1 base from V and 2 bases from J, leaving 15 bases between. Germline assignment: CDR1 GTSNPN and CDR2 SVGIG (reference sequence). The CDR3 region is CAWSGGQGWTYEQYF. CDR3 nucleotide sequence: TGTGCCTGGAGTGGAGGCCAGGGTTGGACCTACGAGCAGTACTTC. Full variable domain (rest looked up from reference TRBV30 and TRBJ2-7): SQTIHQWPATLVQPVGSPLSLECTVEGTSNPNLYWYRQAAGRGLQLLFYSVGIGQISSEVPQNLSASRPQDRQFILSSKKLLLSDSGFYLCAWSGGQGWTYEQYFGPGTRLTVT.

This clone is a singleton in its sample. In nucleotides, the CDR3 is TGTGCCAGCAGCCTCGACAGGACTCAGCCCCAGCATTTT. Translated, it gives CASSLDRTQPQHF. This chain connects TRBV27 to TRBJ1-5; weak D call: TRBD1 (6 bases). Deletions cut 6 bases from V and 6 bases from J, with 12 bases between. The CDR3 is 13 residues long. Germline V gives CDR1 MNHEY, CDR2 SMNVEV (reference sequence).

V is TRBV5-1 and J is TRBJ2-5; 12 bases are shared with TRBD2. Germline trimming cut 4 bases from V and 1 base from J; bases unmatched to any gene: 5. Germline lookup yields CDR1 SGHRS and CDR2 YFSETQ. The CDR3 has 16 residues. CDR3 sequence: CASSNGGLAGQETQYF. The CDR3 region has the DNA TGCGCCAGCAGCAATGGGGGACTAGCGGGCCAAGAGACCCAGTACTTC.

The V call is TRBV5-1, the J call TRBJ2-7; 10 bases agree with TRBD1. Germline CDR1 is SGHRS and CDR2 is YFSETQ. V trimming: 4 bases; J trimming: 5 bases; junction bases outside the gene matches: 6. This CDR3 has 14 amino acids. This chain's CDR3 is CASSPDRGGHEQYF. CDR3 DNA: TGCGCCAGCAGCCCGGACAGGGGGGGCCACGAGCAGTACTTC.

The chain combines TRBV30 with TRBJ2-7; the match to TRBD1 covers 11 bases. V shed 3 bases and J 5 bases; nucleotides not matched to a gene: 6. Germline lookup yields CDR1 GTSNPN and CDR2 SVGIG (reference sequence). The CDR3 sequence is 14 residues long. The CDR3 DNA follows: TGTGCCTGGAGGGGGACAGGGGGATACCACGAGCAGTACTTC. It is translated as CAWRGTGGYHEQYF.

This clone was picked up a small number of times. The chain is built from TRBV5-1 and TRBJ1-2; TRBD1 matches at 8 bases. J lost 4 bases, V lost 4 bases, and 12 bases had no gene match. In germline, CDR1 is SGHRS, CDR2 YFSETQ. The CDR3 totals 16 residues. CDR3 sequence (DNA): TGCGCCAGCAGCCGTACCCCAGGGGGCAGTAGCTATGGCTACACCTTC. It is translated as CASSRTPGGSSYGYTF.

V is TRBV4-1 and J is TRBJ2-7, with 10 bases that match TRBD2. From germline, CDR1 is MGHRA and CDR2 YSYEKL. With V trimmed by 1 base and J by 7 bases, 13 bases remained unmatched. CDR3 length: 17 amino acids. This CDR3 reads CASSQGFVAGGRGEQYF. Written as DNA, the CDR3 is TGCGCCAGCAGCCAAGGGTTTGTAGCGGGAGGCCGGGGGGAGCAGTACTTC.

The chain recombines TRBV7-7 with TRBJ2-3; TRBD2 matches 11 bases. V trimming: 1 base; J trimming: 4 bases; junction bases outside the gene matches: 1. CDR3 length: 15 residues. Germline V gives CDR1 SSHAT, CDR2 FNYEAQ (reference sequence). The CDR3 spells CASSLGLAGSDTQYF. The CDR3 DNA sequence: TGTGCCAGCAGCTTAGGACTAGCGGGATCAGATACGCAGTATTTT.

The chain joins TRBV7-3 to TRBJ2-3, with D possibly matching TRBD1 (5 bases). Trimming took off 0 bases at V and 1 base at J, with 8 bases between the two ends. The CDR3 covers 15 residues. The V gene's germline CDR1 is SGHTA and CDR2 FQGTGA. DNA of the CDR3: TGTGCCAGCAGCTTAACAGGGGCAGGCACAGATACGCAGTATTTT. Its translation: CASSLTGAGTDTQYF.

The V gene is TRBV19, the J gene TRBJ1-1, with D possibly TRBD1 on 5 matching bases. Germline V gene lookup returns CDR1 LNHDA and CDR2 SQIVND (reference sequence). The CDR3 is made up of 15 amino acids. Trimming pared 5 bases from V and 1 base from J, leaving 14 bases between. The CDR3 nucleotides read TGTGCCAGTAGTGCACAGGACGGGGGGAACACTGAAGCTTTCTTT. This encodes CASSAQDGGNTEAFF.

In its sample, this clone was seen once. This CDR3 reads CASTEGAETYGYTF. CDR3 DNA: TGTGCCAGCACTGAGGGAGCGGAGACCTATGGCTACACCTTC. This chain links TRBV28 with TRBJ1-2; no firm D call. CDR1 and CDR2 (germline): MDHEN, SYDVKM. This CDR3 region has 14 residues. V lost 7 bases and J 4 bases, leaving 16 bases between the germline ends.

This chain uses TRBV4-1 with TRBJ1-5; the D gene is possibly TRBD1 (6 bases). Germline CDR1 and CDR2: MGHRA and YSYEKL. CDR3 length: 16 residues. Trimming removed 0 bases from V and 6 bases from J, with 15 bases in between. DNA of the CDR3: TGCGCCAGCAGCCAAGAAGGATCACAGGGTATTCAGCCCCAGCATTTT. Residues: CASSQEGSQGIQPQHF.

The V call is TRBV19, the J call TRBJ1-2, with 11 bases identical to TRBD1. Germline trimming cut 3 bases from V and 1 base from J; bases unmatched to any gene: 1. Germline loops: CDR1 LNHDA, CDR2 SQIVND (reference sequence). The CDR3 has 15 residues. Written as DNA, the CDR3 is TGTGCCAGTAGTATGGGGACAGGGGGTAACTATGGCTACACCTTC. Amino acids: CASSMGTGGNYGYTF.

The chain recombines TRBV27 with TRBJ2-3; 12 bases fit TRBD2. V gave up 5 bases and J gave up 0 bases; unmatched junction bases: 9. CDR3 size: 18 residues. Germline loops: CDR1 MNHEY, CDR2 SMNVEV (reference sequence). The CDR3 spells CASSKWGTSGFSTDTQYF. The DNA of the CDR3 is TGTGCCAGCAGTAAATGGGGGACTAGCGGGTTTAGCACAGATACGCAGTATTTT.